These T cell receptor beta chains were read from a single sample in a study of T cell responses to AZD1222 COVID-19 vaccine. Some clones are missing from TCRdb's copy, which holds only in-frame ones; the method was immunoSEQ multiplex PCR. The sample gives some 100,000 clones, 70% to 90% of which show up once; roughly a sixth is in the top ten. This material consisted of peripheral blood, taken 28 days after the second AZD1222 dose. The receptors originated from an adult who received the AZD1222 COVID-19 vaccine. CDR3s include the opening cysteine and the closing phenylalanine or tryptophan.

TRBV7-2,CASSFSGGAGDTQYF
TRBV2,CATETGGRYEQYF
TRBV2,CASSREGVNTEAFF
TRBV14,CASSQGLQGSTEAFF
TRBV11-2,CASSAGNSPLHF
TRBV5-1,CASSNQQGGSYEQYF
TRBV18,CASSRSGLNTEAFF
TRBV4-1,CASSQENVRGYTF
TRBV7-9,CASSPQDIQYF
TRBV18,CASSPPGLAGGGEQFF
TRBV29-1,CSVVDQGLNTGELFF
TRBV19,CATRGREQFF
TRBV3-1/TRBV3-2,CASSQDKAAGRGYTF
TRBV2,CATGTGGNEQYF
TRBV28,CASSLRTGSTGELFF
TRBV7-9,CASSLETSQPQHF
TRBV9,CASSGTSGGGDTQYF
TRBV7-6,CASSFSANYPPPAYEQYF
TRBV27,CASSPILSHGGETQYF
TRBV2,CASKGGGPDTGELFF